One and the same sample provided the 25 T cell receptor beta chains below, sequenced in a study of T cell changes during pregnancy in multiple sclerosis. Sequencing was performed with immunoSEQ multiplex PCR; in TCRdb, only in-frame clones are kept and a portion is missing. Here the sample spans some 77,000 clones, roughly nine tenths being singletons. Sequencing used CD4+ T cells from peripheral blood mononuclear cells, obtained before pregnancy. The receptor source for this set is a female donor with multiple sclerosis, enrolled in a pregnancy study.

The chain employs TRBV30 and TRBJ1-1, with D perhaps matching TRBD1 (6 bases). Germline loops: CDR1 GTSNPN, CDR2 SVGIG (reference sequence). CDR3 size: 15 residues. Trimming took off 2 bases at V and 7 bases at J, with 20 bases between the two ends. The CDR3 spells CAWSIKGGRTNEAFF. The CDR3 region has the DNA TGTGCCTGGAGTATTAAGGGGGGGAGGACCAATGAAGCTTTCTTT.

The rearrangement uses TRBV5-6 and TRBJ1-1; D possibly corresponds to TRBD1 (6 bases). The germline V and J ends were trimmed by 2 bases and 1 base, with 12 bases remaining between them. This CDR3 region has 15 residues. CDR1 SGHDT and CDR2 YYEEEE come from the germline V gene. The CDR3 DNA follows: TGTGCCAGCAGCTTCCTGGACAGTAGGAACACTGAAGCTTTCTTT. This gives the protein CASSFLDSRNTEAFF.

This sequence joins TRBV19 and TRBJ2-2, with 7 bases aligning to TRBD2. Germline assignment: CDR1 LNHDA and CDR2 SQIVND (reference sequence). This CDR3 contains 15 residues. The V gene end was trimmed by 5 bases and the J gene end by 7 bases; junction bases not matched to a gene: 10. CDR3 in DNA: TGTGCCAGTAGTCCCCGGGAGGTAACGTACGGGGAGCTGTTTTTT. This sequence encodes CASSPREVTYGELFF.

This chain connects TRBV7-9 to TRBJ1-5, with a weak D call TRBD1 (5 bases). Trimming stripped 10 bases from V and 3 bases from J, with 10 bases between. The CDR3 sequence is 12 residues long. Per germline, CDR1 SEHNR and CDR2 FQNEAQ (reference sequence). CDR3 nucleotide sequence: TGTGCCACCGGACAAGACAATCAGCCCCAGCATTTT. Amino acids: CATGQDNQPQHF.

The V call is TRBV12-5, the J call TRBJ1-5, with TRBD1 identical over 7 bases. The J segment lost 3 bases and the V segment lost 0 bases, leaving 20 bases of the junction unmatched. Germline CDR1 LGHNT, CDR2 FRNRAP. The CDR3 is 21 residues long. The CDR3 reads CASGLVEFGQVPLRPNQPQHF. The CDR3 nucleotides are TGTGCTAGTGGTTTGGTGGAGTTCGGACAGGTCCCACTCAGGCCCAATCAGCCCCAGCATTTT.

This chain links TRBV29-1 with TRBJ2-3; D is perhaps TRBD1 (6 bases). The germline V gene encodes CDR1 SQVTM and CDR2 ANQGSEA. This CDR3 is built from 11 residues. The V end lost 6 bases, the J end lost 4 bases, and 8 bases lay between the germline ends. For the CDR3, the DNA is TGCAGCGTCCAGGGGCCAGATACGCAGTATTTT. As protein: CSVQGPDTQYF.

The CDR3 bases are TGTGCCAGCAGAGGGGACAGGCCTCCCTACGAGCAGTACTTC. Translating it yields CASRGDRPPYEQYF. J is TRBJ2-7 and V is TRBV28; 8 bases agree with TRBD1. Germline V gene sequence: CDR1 MDHEN, CDR2 SYDVKM. CDR3 size: 14 residues. V gave up 6 bases and J gave up 2 bases; unmatched junction bases: 6. The full variable domain, its missing parts supplied by reference TRBV28 and TRBJ2-7, is DVKVTQSSRYLVKRTGEKVFLECVQDMDHENMFWYRQDPGLGLRLIYFSYDVKMKEKGDIPEGYSVSREKKERFSLILESASTNQTSMYLCASRGDRPPYEQYFGPGTRLTVT.

Remarks on this clone: The sample has other DNA sequences that encode this CDR3 too. V usage is TRBV11-2 and J usage is TRBJ2-1; D may be TRBD2 (7 bases). Looked up from germline, CDR1 is SGHAT and CDR2 is FQNNGV. The CDR3 has 15 amino acids. V lost 1 base and J lost 3, with 10 bases in between. CDR3 in amino acids: CASSLAGGRYNEQFF. Written as DNA, the CDR3 is TGTGCCAGCAGCTTAGCGGGGGGCCGCTACAATGAGCAGTTCTTC.

This chain's CDR3 is CAILWDIGRGEQYF. For the CDR3, the DNA is TGTGCCATCCTTTGGGACATCGGAAGAGGCGAGCAGTACTTC. The genes are TRBV10-3 and TRBJ2-7; possible D gene TRBD1, 6 bases. The CDR3 loop spans 14 amino acids. V lost 8 bases to trimming and J lost 6 bases, with 20 bases between them. Germline V lookup: CDR1 ENHRY, CDR2 SYGVKD.

The V call is TRBV5-4, the J call TRBJ2-5; possible D gene TRBD2, 6 bases. With 3 bases removed from V and 5 bases from J, the gap between germline ends came to 14 bases. The CDR3 extends over 14 amino acids. Germline loops: CDR1 SGHNT, CDR2 YYREEE (reference sequence). Here the CDR3 reads CASSWASEGETQYF. The CDR3 region has the DNA TGTGCCAGCAGCTGGGCCTCGGAGGGTGAGACCCAGTACTTC.

The V gene is TRBV4-1, the J gene TRBJ2-3, with 10 bases that match TRBD2. V lost 0 bases and J lost 0; bases outside the gene matches: 6. Germline CDR1 MGHRA, CDR2 YSYEKL. This CDR3 has 18 amino acids. The CDR3 sequence is CASSQERTSGYSTDTQYF. The CDR3 nucleotides are TGCGCCAGCAGCCAAGAAAGGACTAGCGGTTACAGCACAGATACGCAGTATTTT.

The chain carries TRBV6-1 and TRBJ2-7; no clear D. CDR3 length equals 15 residues. From germline, CDR1 is MNHNS and CDR2 SASEGT. The V end lost 11 bases, the J end lost 0 bases, and 20 bases lay between the germline ends. The CDR3 DNA is TGTGCCGCCAGCCCTACAGTCTTTGACTCCTACGAGCAGTACTTC. This encodes CAASPTVFDSYEQYF.

The genes are TRBV30 and TRBJ2-7; D gene unclear. The CDR3 covers 11 residues. V lost 3 bases to trimming and J lost 6 bases, with 9 bases between them. The germline CDR1 and CDR2 sequences are GTSNPN and SVGIG (reference sequence). This chain's CDR3 is CAWSASGEQYF. In DNA, the CDR3 is TGTGCCTGGAGCGCTTCGGGCGAGCAGTACTTC.

This chain uses TRBV18 with TRBJ1-4; 10 bases map to TRBD1. The germline V gene encodes CDR1 KGHSH and CDR2 LQKENI. This CDR3 region has 17 residues. Trimming at V came to 3 bases and at J to 7 bases, leaving 11 bases not matched to a gene. CDR3 nucleotides: TGTGCCAGCTCACCTCCCCAGGGACAGGGGTATGGTGAAAAACTGTTTTTT. It encodes CASSPPQGQGYGEKLFF. Combining the CDR3 with reference TRBV18 and TRBJ1-4 gives the whole variable domain NAGVMQNPRHLVRRRGQEARLRCSPMKGHSHVYWYRQLPEEGLKFMVYLQKENIIDESGMPKERFSAEFPKEGPSILRIQQVVRGDSAAYFCASSPPQGQGYGEKLFFGSGTQLSVL.

This chain joins TRBV6-1 and TRBJ1-1; 11 bases fit TRBD1. The trim removed 8 bases at V and 4 bases at J, leaving 9 bases unmatched. The germline CDR1 and CDR2 sequences are MNHNS and SASEGT. The CDR3 runs to 15 residues. CDR3 region: CASEDRGRSVTEAFF. DNA of the CDR3: TGTGCCAGCGAGGACAGGGGGCGTTCGGTCACTGAAGCTTTCTTT.

The chain recombines TRBV30 with TRBJ1-1; tentatively, D is TRBD1 (6 bases). This CDR3 is 13 amino acids long. V lost 3 bases and J lost 1, with 9 bases in between. Germline loops: CDR1 GTSNPN, CDR2 SVGIG (reference sequence). CDR3 loop: CAWRTGPNTEAFF. DNA for the CDR3: TGTGCCTGGAGAACAGGGCCGAACACTGAAGCTTTCTTT.

The chain uses TRBV18 and TRBJ1-6, with D possibly TRBD1 on 6 matching bases. The CDR3 sequence is 16 residues long. The germline V and J ends were trimmed by 6 bases and 1 base, with 13 bases remaining between them. Germline V gene data show CDR1 as KGHSH and CDR2 as LQKENI. The CDR3 DNA sequence: TGTGCCAGCTCGCACAGGGAATGGTCCTATAATTCACCCCTCCACTTT. This gives the protein CASSHREWSYNSPLHF.

The chain has TRBV5-1 and TRBJ2-2; no firm D call. The CDR3 loop spans 13 amino acids. The V gene's germline CDR1 is SGHRS and CDR2 YFSETQ. V was pared by 2 bases and J by 1 base, with 3 bases between. CDR3 sequence reads: CASSFQNTGELFF. The CDR3 region has the DNA TGCGCCAGCAGCTTTCAGAACACCGGGGAGCTGTTTTTT.

The chain recombines TRBV5-6 with TRBJ2-1; 8 nucleotides agree with TRBD1. After removal of 4 bases from V and 4 bases from J, the junction contained 10 bases not matched to a gene. The CDR3 length is 16 residues. Germline V gives CDR1 SGHDT, CDR2 YYEEEE. The CDR3 DNA follows: TGTGCCAGCAGCCCCCTCCGGGACAGGTTATACAATGAGCAGTTCTTC. It translates to CASSPLRDRLYNEQFF.

The V and J genes are TRBV25-1 and TRBJ2-1; no clear D. This CDR3 contains 13 residues. V was pared by 1 base and J by 4 bases, with 5 bases between. Germline assignment: CDR1 MGHDK and CDR2 SYGVNS. CDR3 nucleotides: TGTGCCAGCAGTGAATGGGCGTACAATGAGCAGTTCTTC. It codes for CASSEWAYNEQFF.

This chain joins TRBV2 and TRBJ2-5, with 13 positions matching TRBD2. The CDR3 is 14 residues long. The V and J ends lost 7 bases and 5 bases, in that order; junction bases with no gene match: 4. The V gene's germline CDR1 is SNHLY and CDR2 FYNNEI. The CDR3, as DNA: TGTGCCAGCAACTCACTAGCGGGAGGGGAGACCCAGTACTTC. The encoded protein is CASNSLAGGETQYF.

V and J are TRBV10-3 and TRBJ1-4; 7 bases map to TRBD1. The CDR3 is 14 amino acids. The germline V gene has CDR1 ENHRY and CDR2 SYGVKD. V trimming: 4 bases; J trimming: 8 bases; junction bases outside the gene matches: 7. DNA of the CDR3: TGTGCCATCAGTGCCACCGGGACAGTAGAAAAACTGTTTTTT. Translating it yields CAISATGTVEKLFF.

This CDR3 is CASSVIQGREQFF. The CDR3, as DNA: TGTGCCAGCAGCGTAATCCAGGGCCGTGAGCAGTTCTTC. The V call is TRBV9, the J call TRBJ2-1, with TRBD1 as a possible D gene (5 bases). V gave up 1 base and J gave up 9 bases, with 11 bases separating them. From germline, CDR1 is SGDLS and CDR2 YYNGEE. This CDR3 is 13 amino acids long.

The CDR3 DNA is TGTGCCAGCAGCGTCCGGACCCGAGGACAGGGGGCTAATGAGCAGTTCTTC. Its translation is CASSVRTRGQGANEQFF. This rearrangement joins TRBV2 to TRBJ2-1, with 11 bases lining up with TRBD1. Trimming took 6 bases from V and 7 from J; bases not matched to a gene: 14. Germline CDR1 SNHLY, CDR2 FYNNEI. The CDR3 covers 17 residues.

The rearrangement uses TRBV7-8 and TRBJ1-2; 8 bases map to TRBD1. The CDR3 contains 16 residues. J lost 4 bases, V lost 5 bases, and 12 bases had no gene match. The germline V gene has CDR1 SGHVS and CDR2 FQNEAQ. The CDR3 is CASSPRGPTVFYGYTF. In nucleotides, the CDR3 is TGTGCCAGCAGCCCCAGGGGGCCAACGGTTTTCTATGGCTACACCTTC.